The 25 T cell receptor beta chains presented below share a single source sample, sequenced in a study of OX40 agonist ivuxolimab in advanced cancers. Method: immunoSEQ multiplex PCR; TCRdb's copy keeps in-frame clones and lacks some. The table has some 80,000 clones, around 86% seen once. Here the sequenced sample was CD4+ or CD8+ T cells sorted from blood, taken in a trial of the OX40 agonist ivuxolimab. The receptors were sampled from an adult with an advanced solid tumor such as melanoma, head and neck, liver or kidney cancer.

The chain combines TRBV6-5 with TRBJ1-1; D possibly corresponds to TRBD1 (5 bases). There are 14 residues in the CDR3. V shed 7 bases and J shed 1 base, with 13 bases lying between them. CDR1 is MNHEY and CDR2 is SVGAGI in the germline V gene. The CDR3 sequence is CASIPTEQNTEAFF. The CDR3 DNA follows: TGTGCCAGCATTCCGACAGAACAGAACACTGAAGCTTTCTTT.

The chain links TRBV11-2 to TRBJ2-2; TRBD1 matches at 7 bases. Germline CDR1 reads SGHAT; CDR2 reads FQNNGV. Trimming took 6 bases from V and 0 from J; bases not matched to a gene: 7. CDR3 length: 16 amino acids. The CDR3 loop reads CASRPYRGANTGELFF. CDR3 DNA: TGTGCCAGCAGACCGTACAGGGGCGCGAACACCGGGGAGCTGTTTTTT. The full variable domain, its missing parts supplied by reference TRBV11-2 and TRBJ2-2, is EAGVAQSPRYKIIEKRQSVAFWCNPISGHATLYWYQQILGQGPKLLIQFQNNGVVDDSQLPKDRFSAERLKGVDSTLKIQPAKLEDSAVYLCASRPYRGANTGELFFGEGSRLTVL.

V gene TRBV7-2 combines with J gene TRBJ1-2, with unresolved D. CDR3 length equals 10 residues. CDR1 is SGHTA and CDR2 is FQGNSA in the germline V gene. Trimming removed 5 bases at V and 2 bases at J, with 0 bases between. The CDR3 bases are TGTGCCAGCAGCAACTATGGCTACACCTTC. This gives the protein CASSNYGYTF.

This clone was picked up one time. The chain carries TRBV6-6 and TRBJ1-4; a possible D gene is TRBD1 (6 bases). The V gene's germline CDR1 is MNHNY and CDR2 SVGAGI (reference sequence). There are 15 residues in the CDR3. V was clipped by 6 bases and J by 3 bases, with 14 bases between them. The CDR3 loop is CASRTTGRANEKLFF. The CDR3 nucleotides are TGTGCCAGCAGGACCACAGGGAGGGCTAATGAAAAACTGTTTTTT.

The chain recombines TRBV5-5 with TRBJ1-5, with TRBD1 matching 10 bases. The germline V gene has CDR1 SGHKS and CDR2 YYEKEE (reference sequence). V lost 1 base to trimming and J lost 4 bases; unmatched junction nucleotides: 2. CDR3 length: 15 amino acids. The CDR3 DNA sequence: TGTGCCAGCAGCTTGCTGGGACAGGGGAATCAGCCCCAGCATTTT. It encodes CASSLLGQGNQPQHF.

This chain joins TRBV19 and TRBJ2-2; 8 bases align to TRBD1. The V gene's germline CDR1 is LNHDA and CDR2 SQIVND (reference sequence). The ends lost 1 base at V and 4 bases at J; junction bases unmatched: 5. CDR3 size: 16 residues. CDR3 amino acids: CASSIGTGYPTGELFF. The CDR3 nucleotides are TGTGCCAGTAGTATAGGGACAGGGTATCCCACCGGGGAGCTGTTTTTT.

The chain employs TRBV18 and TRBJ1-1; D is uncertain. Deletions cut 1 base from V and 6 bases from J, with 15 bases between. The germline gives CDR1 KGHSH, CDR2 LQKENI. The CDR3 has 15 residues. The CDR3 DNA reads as TGTGCCAGCTCACCACAGAGCCTAACCGGGGCTGAAGCTTTCTTT. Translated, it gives CASSPQSLTGAEAFF.

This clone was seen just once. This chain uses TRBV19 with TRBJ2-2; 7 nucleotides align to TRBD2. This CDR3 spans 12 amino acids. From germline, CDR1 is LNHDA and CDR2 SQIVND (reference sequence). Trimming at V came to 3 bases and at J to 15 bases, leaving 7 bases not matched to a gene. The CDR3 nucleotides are TGTGCCAGTAGTATGGGAGGGACTGCGGTGTTTTTT. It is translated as CASSMGGTAVFF.

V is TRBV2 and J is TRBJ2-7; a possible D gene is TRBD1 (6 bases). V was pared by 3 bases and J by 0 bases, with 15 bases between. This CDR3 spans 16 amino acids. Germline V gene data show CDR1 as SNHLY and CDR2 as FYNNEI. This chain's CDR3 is CASSEVGTPSSYEQYF. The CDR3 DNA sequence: TGTGCCAGCAGTGAGGTAGGGACACCTAGCTCCTACGAGCAGTACTTC. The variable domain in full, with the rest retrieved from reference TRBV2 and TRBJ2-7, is EPEVTQTPSHQVTQMGQEVILRCVPISNHLYFYWYRQILGQKVEFLVSFYNNEISEKSEIFDDQFSVERPDGSNFTLKIRSTKLEDSAMYFCASSEVGTPSSYEQYFGPGTRLTVT.

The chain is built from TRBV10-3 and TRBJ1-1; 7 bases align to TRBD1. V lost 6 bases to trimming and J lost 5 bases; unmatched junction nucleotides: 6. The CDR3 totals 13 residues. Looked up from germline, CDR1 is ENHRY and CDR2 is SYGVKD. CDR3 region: CAIRGGEWTEAFF. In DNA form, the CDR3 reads TGTGCCATCAGAGGGGGCGAGTGGACTGAAGCTTTCTTT.

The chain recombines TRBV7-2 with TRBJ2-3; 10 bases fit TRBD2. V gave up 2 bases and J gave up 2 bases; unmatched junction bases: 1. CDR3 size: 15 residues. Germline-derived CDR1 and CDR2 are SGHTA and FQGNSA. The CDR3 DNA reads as TGTGCCAGCAGCTTACTAGCGGGGGACACAGATACGCAGTATTTT. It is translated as CASSLLAGDTDTQYF.

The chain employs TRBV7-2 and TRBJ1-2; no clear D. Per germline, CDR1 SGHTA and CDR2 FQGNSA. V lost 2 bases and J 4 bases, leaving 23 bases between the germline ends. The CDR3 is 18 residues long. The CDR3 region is CASSLKFVGRNEGYGYTF. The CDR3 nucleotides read TGTGCCAGCAGCTTAAAGTTCGTTGGGCGGAACGAAGGCTATGGCTACACCTTC. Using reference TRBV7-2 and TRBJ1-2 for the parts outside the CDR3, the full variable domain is GAGVSQSPSNKVTEKGKDVELRCDPISGHTALYWYRQSLGQGLEFLIYFQGNSAPDKSGLPSDRFSAERTGGSVSTLTIQRTQQEDSAVYLCASSLKFVGRNEGYGYTFGSGTRLTVV.

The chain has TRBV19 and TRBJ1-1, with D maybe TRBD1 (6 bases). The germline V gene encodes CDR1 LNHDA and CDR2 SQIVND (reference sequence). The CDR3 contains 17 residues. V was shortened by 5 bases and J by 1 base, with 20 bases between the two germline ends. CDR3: CASSPIRGGHPNTEAFF. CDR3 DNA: TGTGCCAGTAGTCCGATACGGGGGGGACATCCGAACACTGAAGCTTTCTTT. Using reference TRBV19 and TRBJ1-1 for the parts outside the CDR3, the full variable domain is DGGITQSPKYLFRKEGQNVTLSCEQNLNHDAMYWYRQDPGQGLRLIYYSQIVNDFQKGDIAEGYSVSREKKESFPLTVTSAQKNPTAFYLCASSPIRGGHPNTEAFFGQGTRLTVV.

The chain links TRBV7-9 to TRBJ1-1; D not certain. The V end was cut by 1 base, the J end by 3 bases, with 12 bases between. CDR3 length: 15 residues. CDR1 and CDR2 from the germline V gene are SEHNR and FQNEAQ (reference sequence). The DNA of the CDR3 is TGTGCCAGCAGCTTAGTGGCGGGTGGATACACTGAAGCTTTCTTT. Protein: CASSLVAGGYTEAFF.

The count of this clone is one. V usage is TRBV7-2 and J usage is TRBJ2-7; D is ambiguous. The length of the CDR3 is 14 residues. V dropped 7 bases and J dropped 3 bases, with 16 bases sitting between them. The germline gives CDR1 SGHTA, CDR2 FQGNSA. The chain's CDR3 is CASTPQSGNYEQYF. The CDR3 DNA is TGTGCCAGCACCCCCCAGTCCGGTAACTACGAGCAGTACTTC.

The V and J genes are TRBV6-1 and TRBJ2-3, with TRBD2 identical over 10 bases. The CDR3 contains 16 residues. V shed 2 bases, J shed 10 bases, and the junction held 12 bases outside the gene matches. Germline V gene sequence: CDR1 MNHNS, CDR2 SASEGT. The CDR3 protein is CASSEWRGSGGEAQYF. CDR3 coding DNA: TGTGCCAGCAGTGAATGGAGGGGAAGCGGGGGGGAGGCGCAGTATTTT.

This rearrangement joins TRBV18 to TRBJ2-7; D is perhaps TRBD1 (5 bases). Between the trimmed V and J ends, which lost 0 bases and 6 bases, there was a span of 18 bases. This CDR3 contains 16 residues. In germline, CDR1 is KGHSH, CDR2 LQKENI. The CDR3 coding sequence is TGTGCCAGCTCACCACCGATGGGCCAAGGGGTCTCCGAGCAGTACTTC. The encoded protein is CASSPPMGQGVSEQYF.

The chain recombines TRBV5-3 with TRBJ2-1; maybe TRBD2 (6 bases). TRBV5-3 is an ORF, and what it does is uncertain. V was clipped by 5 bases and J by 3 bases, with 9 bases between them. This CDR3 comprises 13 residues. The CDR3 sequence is CARRGLSYNEQFF. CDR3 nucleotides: TGTGCCAGAAGGGGACTTAGCTACAATGAGCAGTTCTTC.

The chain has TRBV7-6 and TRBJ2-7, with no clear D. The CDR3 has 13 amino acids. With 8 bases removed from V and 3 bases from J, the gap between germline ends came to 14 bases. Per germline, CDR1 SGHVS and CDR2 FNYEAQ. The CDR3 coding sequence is TGTGCCAGCGCCCAGGCCAGAGGCTACGAGCAGTACTTC. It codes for CASAQARGYEQYF.

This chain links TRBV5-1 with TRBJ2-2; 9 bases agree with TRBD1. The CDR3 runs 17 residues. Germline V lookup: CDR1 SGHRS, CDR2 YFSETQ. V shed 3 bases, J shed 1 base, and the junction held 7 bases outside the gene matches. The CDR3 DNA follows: TGCGCCAGCAGCTGGAGTTCGGGACAGGGGAACACCGGGGAGCTGTTTTTT. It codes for CASSWSSGQGNTGELFF.

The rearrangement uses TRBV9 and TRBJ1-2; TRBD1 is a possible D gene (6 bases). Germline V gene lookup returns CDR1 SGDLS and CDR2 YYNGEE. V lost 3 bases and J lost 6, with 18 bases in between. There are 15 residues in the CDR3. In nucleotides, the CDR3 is TGTGCCAGCAGCGGCCAAGGGGGGGCGGGTGATGGCTACACCTTC. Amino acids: CASSGQGGAGDGYTF.

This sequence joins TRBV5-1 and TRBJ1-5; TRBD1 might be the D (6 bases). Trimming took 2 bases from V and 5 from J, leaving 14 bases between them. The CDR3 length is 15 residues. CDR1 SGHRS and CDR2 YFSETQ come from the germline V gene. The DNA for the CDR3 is TGCGCCAGCAGCTTTTCCGGACAGAGAGATCAGCCCCAGCATTTT. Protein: CASSFSGQRDQPQHF.

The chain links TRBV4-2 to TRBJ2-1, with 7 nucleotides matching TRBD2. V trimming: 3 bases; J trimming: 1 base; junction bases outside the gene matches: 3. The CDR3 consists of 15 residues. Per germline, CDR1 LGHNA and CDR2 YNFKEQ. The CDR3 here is CASSQVGGSYNEQFF. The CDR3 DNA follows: TGTGCCAGCAGCCAGGTGGGGGGGTCCTACAATGAGCAGTTCTTC.

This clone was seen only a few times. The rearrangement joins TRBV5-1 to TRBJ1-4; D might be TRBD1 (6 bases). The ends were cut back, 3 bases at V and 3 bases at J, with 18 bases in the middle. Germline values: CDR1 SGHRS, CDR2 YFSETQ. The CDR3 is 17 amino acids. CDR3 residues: CASSSGTLGGPNEKLFF. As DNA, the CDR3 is TGCGCCAGCAGCTCCGGGACACTTGGAGGTCCTAATGAAAAACTGTTTTTT.

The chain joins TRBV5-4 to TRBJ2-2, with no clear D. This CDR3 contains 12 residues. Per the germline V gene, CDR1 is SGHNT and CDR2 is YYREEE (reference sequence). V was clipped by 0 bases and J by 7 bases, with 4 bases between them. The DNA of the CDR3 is TGTGCCAGCAGCTTGGGTGGCGGGGAGCTGTTTTTT. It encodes CASSLGGGELFF.